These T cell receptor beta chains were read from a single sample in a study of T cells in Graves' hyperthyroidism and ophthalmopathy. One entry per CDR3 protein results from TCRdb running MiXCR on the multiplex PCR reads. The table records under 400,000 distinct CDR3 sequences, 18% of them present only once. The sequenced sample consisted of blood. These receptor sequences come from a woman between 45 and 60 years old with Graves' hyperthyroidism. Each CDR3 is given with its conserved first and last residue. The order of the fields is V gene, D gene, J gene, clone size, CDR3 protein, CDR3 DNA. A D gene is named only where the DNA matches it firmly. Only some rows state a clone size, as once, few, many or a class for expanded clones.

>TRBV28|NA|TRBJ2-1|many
CASSGSYNEQFF
TGTGCCAGCAGTGGCTCCTACAATGAGCAGTTCTTC
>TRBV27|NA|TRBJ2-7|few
CASSDTGTHEQYF
TGTGCCAGCAGCGATACAGGGACCCACGAGCAGTACTTC
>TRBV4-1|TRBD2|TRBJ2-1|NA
CASSATWLAGAPRNEQFF
TGCGCCAGCAGCGCAACCTGGCTAGCGGGAGCCCCACGGAATGAGCAGTTCTTC
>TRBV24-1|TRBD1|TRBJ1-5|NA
CATSESQGGKGVESNQPQHF
TGTGCCACCAGTGAATCACAGGGGGGGAAGGGGGTTGAGAGCAATCAGCCCCAGCATTTT
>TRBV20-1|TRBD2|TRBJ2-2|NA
CSASGGGTNTGELFF
TGCAGTGCTAGTGGGGGGGGGACCAACACCGGGGAGCTGTTTTTT
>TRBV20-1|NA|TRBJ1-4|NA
CSASWQGVGPNEKLFF
TGCAGTGCTAGTTGGCAAGGGGTCGGCCCTAATGAAAAACTGTTTTTT
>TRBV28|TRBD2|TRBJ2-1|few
CASSGGVGEQFF
TGTGCCAGCAGTGGGGGGGTGGGGGAGCAGTTCTTC
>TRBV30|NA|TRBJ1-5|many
CAWSVHRNQPQHF
TGTGCCTGGAGTGTACACAGGAATCAGCCCCAGCATTTT
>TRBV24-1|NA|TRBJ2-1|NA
CATSDRTTPPLGEQFF
TGTGCCACCAGTGACCGGACTACACCCCCGTTGGGTGAGCAGTTCTTC
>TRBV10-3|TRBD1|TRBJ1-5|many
CAISEWGQASNQPQHF
TGTGCCATCAGTGAATGGGGACAGGCGAGCAATCAGCCCCAGCATTTT
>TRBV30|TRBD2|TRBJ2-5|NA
CAWSVRGVETQYF
TGTGCCTGGAGTGTCCGGGGGGTGGAGACCCAGTACTTC
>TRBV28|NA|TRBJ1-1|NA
CASSFTQSTEAFF
TGTGCCAGCAGTTTTACCCAAAGCACTGAAGCTTTCTTT
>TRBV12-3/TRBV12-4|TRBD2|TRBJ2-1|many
CASSSFGAGVYNEQFF
TGTGCCAGCAGCTCCTTTGGCGCGGGGGTTTACAATGAGCAGTTCTTC
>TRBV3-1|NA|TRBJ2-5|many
CASSHSRGSGETQYF
TGTGCCAGCAGCCATTCGAGAGGGAGCGGGGAGACCCAGTACTTC
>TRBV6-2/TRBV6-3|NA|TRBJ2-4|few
CASKEGPWETNIQYF
TGTGCCAGCAAAGAGGGACCGTGGGAGACAAACATTCAGTACTTC
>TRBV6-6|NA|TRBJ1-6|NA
CASRRFGSPLHF
TGTGCCAGCAGGCGATTCGGGTCACCCCTCCACTTT
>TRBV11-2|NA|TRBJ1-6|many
CASSLDPGASPLHF
TGTGCCAGCAGCTTAGATCCGGGGGCCTCACCCCTCCACTTT
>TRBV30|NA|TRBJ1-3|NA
CAWRSEGNTIYF
TGTGCCTGGAGGTCTGAGGGAAACACCATATATTTT
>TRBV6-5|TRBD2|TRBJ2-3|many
CASSYSGIGGGSTDTQYF
TGTGCCAGCAGTTACTCCGGGATCGGCGGGGGAAGCACAGATACGCAGTATTTT
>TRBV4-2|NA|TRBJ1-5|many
CASSQDRGQSGQPQHF
TGTGCCAGCAGCCAAGATCGGGGGCAATCGGGTCAGCCCCAGCATTTT
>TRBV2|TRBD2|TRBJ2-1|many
CASPGLAGRSSYNEQFF
TGTGCCAGCCCTGGACTAGCGGGCCGGAGCTCCTACAATGAGCAGTTCTTC
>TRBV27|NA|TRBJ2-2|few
CASSLLGYRSGELFF
TGTGCCAGCAGTTTACTAGGCTATAGGTCCGGGGAGCTGTTTTTT
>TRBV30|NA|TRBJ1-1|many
CAWSGHVNTEAFF
TGTGCCTGGAGTGGACATGTTAACACTGAAGCTTTCTTT
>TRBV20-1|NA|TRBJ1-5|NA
CSARDPRVGSNQPQHF
TGCAGTGCTAGAGATCCGAGGGTCGGGAGCAATCAGCCCCAGCATTTT
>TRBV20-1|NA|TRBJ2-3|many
CSAPGTGTDTQYF
TGCAGTGCCCCGGGGACCGGCACAGATACGCAGTATTTT
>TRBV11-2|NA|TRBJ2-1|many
CASSLYPRPGDEQFF
TGTGCCAGCAGCTTATACCCCCGGCCCGGAGATGAGCAGTTCTTC
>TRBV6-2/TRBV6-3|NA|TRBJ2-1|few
CASSYAESSYNEQFF
TGTGCCAGCAGTTACGCGGAGAGCTCCTACAATGAGCAGTTCTTC
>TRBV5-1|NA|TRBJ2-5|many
CASSLAGDPAGETQYF
TGCGCCAGCAGCTTGGCGGGGGACCCGGCTGGGGAGACCCAGTACTTC
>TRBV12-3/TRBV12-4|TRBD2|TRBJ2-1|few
CASSLILAEIDEQFF
TGTGCCAGCAGTTTAATACTAGCGGAAATAGATGAGCAGTTCTTC
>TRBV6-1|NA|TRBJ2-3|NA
CASSGATDTQYF
TGTGCCAGCAGTGGCGCCACAGATACGCAGTATTTT
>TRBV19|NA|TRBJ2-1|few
CASTEGYNEQFF
TGTGCCAGTACCGAGGGGTACAATGAGCAGTTCTTC
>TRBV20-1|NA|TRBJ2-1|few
CSAREGLLRVYNEQFF
TGCAGTGCTAGAGAAGGTCTACTCCGGGTCTACAATGAGCAGTTCTTC
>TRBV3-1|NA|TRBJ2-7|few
CASSPAVSSYEQYF
TGTGCCAGCAGCCCGGCGGTTAGCTCCTACGAGCAGTACTTC
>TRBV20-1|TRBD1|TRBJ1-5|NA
CSAWDRGTQPQHF
TGCAGTGCATGGGACAGGGGGACTCAGCCCCAGCATTTT
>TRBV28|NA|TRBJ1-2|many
CASRGRNTYGYTF
TGTGCCAGCAGGGGAAGGAATACCTATGGCTACACCTTC
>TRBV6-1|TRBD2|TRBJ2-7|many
CASGGLAGTYEQYF
TGTGCCAGCGGGGGACTAGCGGGAACCTACGAGCAGTACTTC
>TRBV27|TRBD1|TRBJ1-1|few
CASSSFPGGNTEAFF
TGTGCCAGCAGTTCTTTTCCAGGGGGAAACACTGAAGCTTTCTTT
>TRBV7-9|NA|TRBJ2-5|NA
CANSQGQIQETQYF
TGTGCCAACAGCCAAGGACAGATCCAAGAGACCCAGTACTTC
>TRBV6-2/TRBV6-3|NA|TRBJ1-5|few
CATTWGGLGQPQHF
TGTGCCACCACATGGGGGGGGCTTGGTCAGCCCCAGCATTTT
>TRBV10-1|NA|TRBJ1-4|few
CASTPVLQGPTNEKLFF
TGCGCCAGCACCCCTGTGCTCCAGGGACCTACTAATGAAAAACTGTTTTTT
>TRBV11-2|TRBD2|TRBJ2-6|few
CASNPRGAGGPLSGANVLTF
TGTGCCAGCAACCCGCGGGGAGCGGGAGGGCCCTTGTCTGGGGCCAACGTCCTGACTTTC
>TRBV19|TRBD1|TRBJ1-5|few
CASSTYRTGNNQPQHF
TGTGCCAGTAGTACTTACCGGACAGGGAACAATCAGCCCCAGCATTTT
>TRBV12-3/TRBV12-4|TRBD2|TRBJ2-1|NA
CASTPAAGGYNEQFF
TGTGCCAGCACTCCTGCGGCGGGGGGTTACAATGAGCAGTTCTTC
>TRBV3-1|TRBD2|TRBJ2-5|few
CASSFGTSGEGTQYF
TGTGCCAGCAGCTTCGGGACTAGCGGGGAAGGGACCCAGTACTTC
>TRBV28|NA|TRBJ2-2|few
CASSPTGQGIPGELFF
TGTGCCAGCAGTCCTACGGGGCAGGGGATCCCCGGGGAGCTGTTTTTT
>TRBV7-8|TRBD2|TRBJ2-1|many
CASSLLPTSGGAYEQFF
TGTGCCAGCAGCCTCCTACCGACTAGCGGGGGGGCTTATGAGCAGTTCTTC
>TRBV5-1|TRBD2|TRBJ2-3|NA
CASSRTSGGASTQYF
TGCGCCAGCAGCAGGACTAGCGGGGGGGCATCAACGCAGTATTTT
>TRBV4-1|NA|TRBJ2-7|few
CASSQEGRGLSYEQYF
TGCGCCAGCAGCCAAGAGGGGCGGGGATTGAGCTACGAGCAGTACTTC